Following are 9 T cell receptor beta chains from one sample sequenced in a study of blood T cell repertoires in COVID-19. TCRdb keeps only in-frame clones here, not all; method: immunoSEQ multiplex PCR. The repertoire includes just under 150,000 clones, about 83% of them detected once, and 8.5% to 9.5% sits in the top ten. The specimen sequenced was peripheral blood. Receptor source: a woman in her 50s with active or convalescent COVID-19.

V and J are TRBV7-2 and TRBJ2-1; 8 nucleotides match TRBD2. The CDR3 runs to 16 residues. The germline V gene encodes CDR1 SGHTA and CDR2 FQGNSA. V was pared by 1 base and J by 5 bases, with 7 bases of the junction left unmatched. CDR3 DNA sequence: TGTGCCAGCAGCTTAGTGTTAGCGGGGCCTAACAATGAGCAGTTCTTC. Protein sequence: CASSLVLAGPNNEQFF.

V gene TRBV18 combines with J gene TRBJ2-3, with a tentative D call TRBD2 (7 bases). V shed 10 bases and J shed 4 bases, with 21 bases lying between them. The CDR3 loop spans 15 amino acids. CDR1 and CDR2 (germline): KGHSH, LQKENI. The CDR3 coding sequence is TGTGCCACTTCTCTTTGGGGGGGCGGCGCAGATACGCAGTATTTT. Protein: CATSLWGGGADTQYF.

The rearrangement links TRBV28 to TRBJ2-7; D is unclear. The CDR3 loop spans 14 amino acids. CDR1 MDHEN and CDR2 SYDVKM come from the germline V gene. The V and J ends lost 2 bases and 2 bases respectively, with 10 bases between them. The CDR3 is CASSLTMPPYEQYF. The DNA for the CDR3 is TGTGCCAGCAGTTTAACAATGCCCCCCTACGAGCAGTACTTC.

The CDR3 sequence: CASSMSSGRETQYF. In nucleotides, the CDR3 is TGTGCCAGCAGCATGTCTAGCGGGAGGGAGACCCAGTACTTC. The V call is TRBV9, the J call TRBJ2-5; 11 bases match TRBD2. The CDR3 sequence is 14 residues long. From germline, CDR1 is SGDLS and CDR2 YYNGEE. V lost 4 bases, J lost 5 bases, and 4 bases stayed unmatched.

This clone was found once. V and J are TRBV28 and TRBJ2-3, with D perhaps TRBD1 (6 bases). There are 16 residues in the CDR3. V was pared by 5 bases and J by 3 bases, with 18 bases between. Per the germline V gene, CDR1 is MDHEN and CDR2 is SYDVKM. The CDR3 bases are TGTGCCAGCAGTCCGAACAATCCAGGACAGACAGATACGCAGTATTTT. It is translated as CASSPNNPGQTDTQYF.

This clone was counted only a few times. This chain joins TRBV10-3 and TRBJ2-2, with 10 bases lining up with TRBD2. V shed 6 bases and J 5 bases; nucleotides not matched to a gene: 6. The CDR3 spans 15 residues. The V gene's germline CDR1 is ENHRY and CDR2 SYGVKD. CDR3 nucleotides: TGTGCCATCAGCGAAGGGACTAGCGTAACCGGGGAGCTGTTTTTT. This gives the protein CAISEGTSVTGELFF.

This chain uses TRBV7-2 with TRBJ2-5; 7 positions agree with TRBD1. The CDR3 runs to 14 residues. V gave up 4 bases and J gave up 4 bases; unmatched junction bases: 6. The germline V gene has CDR1 SGHTA and CDR2 FQGNSA. As DNA, the CDR3 is TGTGCCAGCAGCTCCCAGACAGGGCTAGAGACCCAGTACTTC. Protein product: CASSSQTGLETQYF. Supplemented by reference TRBV7-2 and TRBJ2-5, the full variable domain reads GAGVSQSPSNKVTEKGKDVELRCDPISGHTALYWYRQSLGQGLEFLIYFQGNSAPDKSGLPSDRFSAERTGGSVSTLTIQRTQQEDSAVYLCASSSQTGLETQYFGPGTRLLVL.

The CDR3 here is CASSTGTRGANVLTF. The CDR3 DNA is TGTGCCAGTAGTACGGGGACAAGAGGGGCCAACGTCCTGACTTTC. J is TRBJ2-6 and V is TRBV19, with a weak D call TRBD1 (6 bases). The V gene's germline CDR1 is LNHDA and CDR2 SQIVND (reference sequence). CDR3 length: 15 amino acids. Trimming pared 4 bases from V and 4 bases from J, leaving 11 bases between.

The V call is TRBV11-3, the J call TRBJ2-1; D possibly corresponds to TRBD2 (5 bases). This CDR3 has 12 amino acids. Trimming stripped 5 bases from V and 10 bases from J, with 12 bases between. The V gene's germline CDR1 is SGHNT and CDR2 YENEEA. The CDR3 DNA follows: TGTGCCAGCAGCCCCGGCCGGGAAGAGCAGTTCTTC. Translated, it gives CASSPGREEQFF.